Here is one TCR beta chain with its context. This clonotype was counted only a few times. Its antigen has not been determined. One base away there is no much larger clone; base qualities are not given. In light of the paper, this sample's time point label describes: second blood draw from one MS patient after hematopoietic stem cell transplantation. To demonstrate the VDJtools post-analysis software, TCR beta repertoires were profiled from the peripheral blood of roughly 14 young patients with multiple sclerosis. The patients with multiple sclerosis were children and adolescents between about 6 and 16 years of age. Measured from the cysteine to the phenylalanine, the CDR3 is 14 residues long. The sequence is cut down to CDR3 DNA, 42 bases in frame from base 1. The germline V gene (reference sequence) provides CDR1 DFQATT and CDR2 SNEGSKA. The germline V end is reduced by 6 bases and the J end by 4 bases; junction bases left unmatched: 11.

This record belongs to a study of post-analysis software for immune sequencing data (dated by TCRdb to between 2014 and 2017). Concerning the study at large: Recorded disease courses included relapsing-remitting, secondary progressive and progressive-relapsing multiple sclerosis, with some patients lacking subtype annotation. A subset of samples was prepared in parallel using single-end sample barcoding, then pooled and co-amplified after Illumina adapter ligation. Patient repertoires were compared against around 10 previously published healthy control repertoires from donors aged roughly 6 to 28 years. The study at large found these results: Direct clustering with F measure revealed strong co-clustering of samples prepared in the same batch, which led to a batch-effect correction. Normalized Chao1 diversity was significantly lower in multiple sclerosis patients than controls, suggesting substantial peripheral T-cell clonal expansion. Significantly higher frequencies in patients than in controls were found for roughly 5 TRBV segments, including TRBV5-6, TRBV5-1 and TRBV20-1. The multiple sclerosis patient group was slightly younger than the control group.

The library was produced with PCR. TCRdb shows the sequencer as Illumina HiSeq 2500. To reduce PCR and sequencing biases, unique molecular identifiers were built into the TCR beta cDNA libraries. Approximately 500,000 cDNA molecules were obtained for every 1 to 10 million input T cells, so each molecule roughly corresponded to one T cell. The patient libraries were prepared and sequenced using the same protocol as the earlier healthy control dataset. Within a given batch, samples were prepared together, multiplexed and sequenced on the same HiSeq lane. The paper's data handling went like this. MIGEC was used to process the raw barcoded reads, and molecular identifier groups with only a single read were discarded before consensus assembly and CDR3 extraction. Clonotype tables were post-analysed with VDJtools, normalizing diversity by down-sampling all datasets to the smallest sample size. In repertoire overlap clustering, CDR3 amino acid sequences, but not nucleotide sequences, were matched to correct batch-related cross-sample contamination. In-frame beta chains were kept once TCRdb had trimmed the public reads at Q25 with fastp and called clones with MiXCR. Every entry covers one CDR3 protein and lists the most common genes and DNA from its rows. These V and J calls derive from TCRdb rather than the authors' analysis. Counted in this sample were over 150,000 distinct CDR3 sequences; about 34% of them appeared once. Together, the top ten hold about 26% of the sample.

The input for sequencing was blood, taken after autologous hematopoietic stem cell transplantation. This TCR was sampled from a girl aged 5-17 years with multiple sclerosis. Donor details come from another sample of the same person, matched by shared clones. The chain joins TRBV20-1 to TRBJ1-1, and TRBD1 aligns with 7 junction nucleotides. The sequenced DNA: TGCAGTGCCCTCGACAGGGTTGAGGTCACTGAAGCTTTCTTT. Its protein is CSALDRVEVTEAFF.